The source of this T cell receptor beta chain is a study of cytomegalovirus exposure and HLA in healthy donors. General study points: In vitro, three CMV-associated chains proved specific for CMV antigens. High specificity and sensitivity for cytomegalovirus status were reported for the classifier. TCR beta chains numbering some 160 were designated cytomegalovirus-associated.

Turning to this clone: Antigen: not known.

Sequencing used immunoSEQ multiplex PCR; TCRdb keeps in-frame clones, though not all of them. The sample shows roughly 120,000 clones, about 90% of them seen only once. This CDR3 contains 17 residues. CDR1 and CDR2 from the germline V gene are SGHVS and FNYEAQ. The V and J ends lost 1 base and 0 bases, in that order; junction bases with no gene match: 3. The TCR sequence derives from a man aged 25-45 years in good health and CMV-seronegative. This chain connects TRBV7-6 to TRBJ1-5, with TRBD1 identical over 10 bases. Sequenced material: PBMCs. This CDR3 reads CASSLGTGGNSNQPQHF. The CDR3 DNA follows: TGTGCCAGCAGCTTAGGGACAGGGGGGAATAGCAATCAGCCCCAGCATTTT.